A selection of T cell receptor beta chains follows, all from one sample in a study of cytomegalovirus exposure and HLA in healthy donors. This table comes from immunoSEQ multiplex PCR, and its TCRdb copy is limited to in-frame clones, with some not included. The repertoire has about 98,000 clones, approximately 78% of them found once; the top ten carry 1.4% to 1.5%. Material for sequencing was PBMCs. Every receptor here comes from a man aged 35 to 55 in good health and CMV-seronegative. CDR3s include the opening cysteine and the closing phenylalanine or tryptophan. A D gene is named only where the DNA matches it firmly. Some rows have no size entry. The others give once, few or many, or a class for an expanded clone.

J,V,D,size,CDR3,DNA
TRBJ1-5,TRBV28,TRBD1,once,CASSVHRGAFSNQPQHF,TGTGCCAGCAGTGTCCACAGGGGGGCCTTTAGCAATCAGCCCCAGCATTTT
TRBJ2-7,TRBV5-4,TRBD1,NA,CASSPDRAYEQYF,TGTGCCAGCAGCCCCGACAGGGCCTACGAGCAGTACTTC
TRBJ1-5,TRBV11-2,NA,NA,CASSTGSYNNQPQHF,TGTGCCAGCTCTACAGGGAGTTACAACAATCAGCCCCAGCATTTT
TRBJ2-5,TRBV6-1,TRBD1,NA,CASSLGTVIQETQYF,TGTGCCAGCAGTTTAGGGACAGTTATCCAAGAGACCCAGTACTTC
TRBJ1-6,TRBV5-1,NA,NA,CASSPRAGIDSPLHF,TGCGCCAGCAGCCCCAGGGCCGGTATCGATTCACCCCTCCACTTT
TRBJ1-2,TRBV6-5,NA,NA,CASSRGMLAIYGYTF,TGTGCCAGCAGTAGAGGGATGTTGGCGATCTATGGCTACACCTTC
TRBJ2-7,TRBV6-5,TRBD1,NA,CASTNRGVHEQYF,TGTGCCAGCACCAACAGGGGTGTCCACGAGCAGTACTTC
TRBJ1-2,TRBV15,NA,NA,CATSRTIGQNYGYTF,TGTGCCACCAGCAGGACTATCGGACAGAACTATGGCTACACCTTC
TRBJ1-6,TRBV7-9,NA,NA,CASSAERQRMNNSPLHF,TGTGCCAGCAGCGCAGAGAGACAGAGAATGAATAATTCACCCCTCCACTTT
TRBJ1-6,TRBV6-1,NA,NA,CASWDTISPLHF,TGTGCCAGCTGGGACACCATTTCACCCCTCCACTTT
TRBJ1-1,TRBV27,TRBD1,NA,CASSSHTDRPGEAFF,TGTGCCAGCAGTTCACATACGGACAGGCCGGGTGAAGCTTTCTTT
TRBJ2-7,TRBV9,TRBD1,once,CASSPGGRIGVHEQYF,TGTGCCAGCAGCCCAGGGGGCAGGATCGGAGTCCACGAGCAGTACTTC
TRBJ2-2,TRBV7-9,TRBD2,NA,CASSSTGGHLGELFF,TGTGCCAGCAGCTCTACGGGGGGGCATCTCGGGGAGCTGTTTTTT
TRBJ1-1,TRBV5-1,TRBD1,NA,CASSRRQGWRGEAFF,TGCGCCAGCAGCCGAAGACAGGGATGGAGGGGTGAAGCTTTCTTT
TRBJ1-4,TRBV5-1,NA,once,CASSLRGINEKLFF,TGCGCCAGCAGCTTGAGGGGTATTAATGAAAAACTGTTTTTT